This T cell receptor (beta chain) was sequenced for a study of T cell changes during pregnancy in multiple sclerosis. Repertoires were generated with immunoSEQ multiplex PCR, while TCRdb's copy carries only in-frame clones and drops some. The sample includes more than 35,000 clones, over 80% seen only once; the top ten take roughly 0.37%. Germline V gives CDR1 SNHLY, CDR2 FYNNEI. V lost 1 base to trimming and J lost 5 bases, with 5 bases between them. The CDR3 loop spans 12 amino acids. The gene calls are TRBV2 and TRBJ1-2; D is uncertain. The receptor's source is a female donor in good health, enrolled as a control in a pregnancy study. The sample was CD4+ T cells from peripheral blood mononuclear cells, taken in the third trimester of pregnancy. The CDR3 is CASSEGGYGYTF. The CDR3 DNA reads as TGTGCCAGCAGTGAAGGAGGGTATGGCTACACCTTC. The entire variable domain, with the rest obtained from reference TRBV2 and TRBJ1-2, is as follows: EPEVTQTPSHQVTQMGQEVILRCVPISNHLYFYWYRQILGQKVEFLVSFYNNEISEKSEIFDDQFSVERPDGSNFTLKIRSTKLEDSAMYFCASSEGGYGYTFGSGTRLTVV.